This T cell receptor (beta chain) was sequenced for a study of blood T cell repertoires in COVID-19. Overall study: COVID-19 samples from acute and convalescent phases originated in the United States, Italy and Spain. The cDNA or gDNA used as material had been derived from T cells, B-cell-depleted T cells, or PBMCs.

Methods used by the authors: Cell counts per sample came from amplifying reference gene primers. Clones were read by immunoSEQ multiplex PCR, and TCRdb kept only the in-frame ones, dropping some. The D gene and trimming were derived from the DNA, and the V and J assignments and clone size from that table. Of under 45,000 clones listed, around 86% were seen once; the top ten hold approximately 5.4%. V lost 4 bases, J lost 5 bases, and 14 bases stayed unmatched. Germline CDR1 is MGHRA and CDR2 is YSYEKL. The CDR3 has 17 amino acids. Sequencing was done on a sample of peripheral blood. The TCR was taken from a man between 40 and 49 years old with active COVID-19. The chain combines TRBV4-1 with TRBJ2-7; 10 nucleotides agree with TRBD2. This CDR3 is CASSREFTSGNLHEQYF. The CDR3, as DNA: TGCGCCAGCAGCCGAGAATTCACTAGCGGGAATCTCCACGAGCAGTACTTC.